This passage covers 30 T cell receptor beta chains from one sample sequenced in a study of early T cells in non-severe SARS-CoV-2 infection. TCRdb analysed the 5' RACE reads with MiXCR anew, one entry per CDR3 protein. The repertoire consists of approximately 27,000 distinct CDR3 sequences, with around 5.8% occurring once and the leading ten covering roughly 5.4%. The sequenced sample consisted of whole blood. These receptors were collected from an adult who was a healthcare worker with PCR-confirmed SARS-CoV-2 infection or an uninfected control (not recorded which).

This clonotype was picked up many times. The gene calls are TRBV6-1 and TRBJ2-1; 14 nucleotides align to TRBD2. CDR1 is MNHNS and CDR2 is SASEGT in the germline V gene. The CDR3 has 15 residues. V lost 6 bases and J lost 7; bases outside the gene matches: 5. The CDR3 bases are TGTGCCAGCAGAACCGGGACTAGCGGGGGAAATGAGCAGTTCTTC. Translating it yields CASRTGTSGGNEQFF.

This clonotype was counted many times. This sequence joins TRBV9 and TRBJ2-1; D gene unclear. Looked up from germline, CDR1 is SGDLS and CDR2 is YYNGEE. The ends were cut back, 7 bases at V and 7 bases at J, with 21 bases in the middle. The CDR3 extends over 15 amino acids. The CDR3 here is CASSQTWSHGNEQFF. The DNA of the CDR3 is TGTGCCAGCTCACAAACCTGGTCTCACGGGAATGAGCAGTTCTTC.

The V call is TRBV3-1, the J call TRBJ2-5; D gene unclear. The CDR3 has 13 residues. Germline V CDR1 and CDR2: LGHDT, YNNKEL (reference sequence). The V end was cut by 3 bases, the J end by 5 bases, with 10 bases between. In nucleotides, the CDR3 is TGTGCCAGCAGCCATCTCAGTCGGGAGACCCAGTACTTC. It specifies CASSHLSRETQYF.

This clonotype has ten or more counts. The chain has TRBV30 and TRBJ2-5; D gene unclear. Trimming removed 2 bases at V and 5 bases at J, with 6 bases between. This CDR3 has 11 amino acids. CDR1 is GTSNPN, CDR2 SVGIG, per germline (reference sequence). The CDR3 DNA is TGTGCCTGGAGTCCCCGGGAGACCCAGTACTTC. It specifies CAWSPRETQYF.

This clonotype was seen only a few times. J is TRBJ2-4 and V is TRBV7-2, with unresolved D. In germline, CDR1 is SGHTA, CDR2 FQGNSA. Trimming took 5 bases from V and 0 from J, leaving 8 bases between them. This CDR3 is built from 14 residues. The CDR3 protein is CASSGDAAKNIQYF. The CDR3 coding sequence is TGTGCCAGCAGCGGAGATGCAGCCAAAAACATTCAGTACTTC.

This clonotype was counted at least ten times. The CDR3 protein is CSASLRGGEETQYF. Here the CDR3 DNA reads TGCAGCGCTTCCCTCAGGGGGGGAGAAGAGACCCAGTACTTC. The rearrangement uses TRBV29-1 and TRBJ2-5, with D possibly called TRBD1 or TRBD2 (7 bases each). Germline CDR1 reads SQVTM; CDR2 reads ANQGSEA. Trimming pared 7 bases from V and 3 bases from J, leaving 18 bases between. This CDR3 is built from 14 residues.

This clonotype was recorded many times. V gene TRBV4-1 combines with J gene TRBJ2-1; possibly TRBD1 for D (6 bases). This CDR3 has 14 amino acids. Looked up from germline, CDR1 is MGHRA and CDR2 is YSYEKL. Trimming took off 2 bases at V and 4 bases at J, with 9 bases between the two ends. CDR3 in amino acids: CASSQQGPYNEQFF. For the CDR3, the DNA is TGCGCCAGCAGCCAACAGGGGCCGTACAATGAGCAGTTCTTC.

This clonotype was recorded many times. This chain joins TRBV6-5 and TRBJ2-7; D may correspond to TRBD1 or TRBD2 (5 bases each). The ends were cut back, 4 bases at V and 1 base at J, with 14 bases in the middle. Germline assignment: CDR1 MNHEY and CDR2 SVGAGI. The CDR3 sequence is 15 residues long. CDR3 residues: CASSSAGGGSYEQYF. CDR3 nucleotide sequence: TGTGCCAGCAGTTCGGCGGGTGGGGGATCCTACGAGCAGTACTTC.

This clonotype showed up many times. The genes are TRBV6-6 and TRBJ2-3, with 10 bases aligning to TRBD1. Germline V gives CDR1 MNHNY, CDR2 SVGAGI (reference sequence). This CDR3 region has 16 residues. V dropped 6 bases and J dropped 8; count of bases not matched to a gene: 14. CDR3 DNA: TGTGCCAGCAGCCTGACAGGGGGCGAGAGTGGGGGTACGCAGTATTTT. As protein: CASSLTGGESGGTQYF.

This clonotype was found many times. The chain combines TRBV7-9 with TRBJ2-7; unclear D gene. The CDR3 is made up of 13 amino acids. Trimming pared 1 base from V and 7 bases from J, leaving 11 bases between. Germline loops: CDR1 SEHNR, CDR2 FQNEAQ (reference sequence). The CDR3 region is CASSLEAPREQYF. DNA for the CDR3: TGTGCCAGCAGCTTAGAGGCCCCGCGGGAGCAGTACTTC.

This clonotype was seen repeatedly, ten times or more. The gene calls are TRBV7-2 and TRBJ2-5; no clear D gene. Germline CDR1 SGHTA, CDR2 FQGNSA. This CDR3 spans 13 amino acids. Trimming shortened V by 5 bases and J by 4 bases, and 11 bases separated the two germline ends. The CDR3 nucleotides are TGTGCCAGCAGCGAACCCCGACGAGAGACCCAGTACTTC. This gives the protein CASSEPRRETQYF.

The sample holds many counts of this clonotype. This CDR3 is missing its conserved last phenylalanine or tryptophan, likely due to a read error. The chain has TRBV5-1 and TRBJ2-5; 7 bases are shared with TRBD1. This CDR3 comprises 16 residues. Unmatched junction bases numbered 6, after V lost 0 bases and J lost 1 base. Germline CDR1 and CDR2: SGHRS and YFSETQ. CDR3 nucleotides: TGCGCCAGCAGCTTGGCATCGGACAGGAGCCAAGAGACCCAGTACCTC. Its protein is CASSLASDRSQETQYL.

The J gene is TRBJ2-7, the V gene TRBV29-1, with D possibly being TRBD1 (5 bases). V was cut by 3 bases and J by 6 bases, with 9 bases left in between. In germline, CDR1 is SQVTM, CDR2 ANQGSEA. The CDR3 is made up of 11 amino acids. The CDR3 protein is CSVDRDGEQYF. CDR3 DNA sequence: TGCAGCGTTGACAGGGATGGCGAGCAGTACTTC.

In its sample, this clonotype is medium-sized. The CDR3 sequence is CSVAPLGGNEQYF. The CDR3 bases are TGCAGCGTTGCCCCCCTAGGGGGTAACGAGCAGTACTTC. The chain recombines TRBV29-1 with TRBJ2-7; maybe TRBD1 (6 bases). The CDR3 is made up of 13 amino acids. V was pared by 4 bases and J by 5 bases, with 15 bases between. CDR1 is SQVTM and CDR2 is ANQGSEA in the germline V gene.

This clonotype has a count of ten or more. V is TRBV14 and J is TRBJ1-1; D may be TRBD1 (5 bases). This CDR3 is 15 amino acids long. The V and J ends lost 1 base and 4 bases respectively, with 13 bases between them. Germline CDR1 reads SGHDN; CDR2 reads FVKESK. The CDR3 loop is CASSQVAGWGTEAFF. In nucleotides, the CDR3 is TGTGCCAGCAGCCAAGTGGCAGGGTGGGGCACTGAAGCTTTCTTT.

This clonotype is medium-sized within its sample. V is TRBV20-1 and J is TRBJ2-5; the D call may be TRBD1 or TRBD2 (5 bases each). V lost 0 bases and J lost 5, with 7 bases in between. The germline gives CDR1 DFQATT, CDR2 SNEGSKA (reference sequence). The CDR3 extends over 12 amino acids. Here the CDR3 reads CSAREGVETQYF. CDR3 sequence (DNA): TGCAGTGCTAGAGAGGGGGTGGAGACCCAGTACTTC.

In its sample, this clonotype was seen many times. The V gene is TRBV24-1, the J gene TRBJ2-1; 8 bases are shared with TRBD1. With V trimmed by 4 bases and J by 3 bases, 7 bases remained unmatched. This CDR3 has 16 residues. Germline CDR1 KGHDR, CDR2 SFDVKD. The CDR3 bases are TGTGCCACCAGTGACAGCGGACAGGGCAACTACAATGAGCAGTTCTTC. It is translated as CATSDSGQGNYNEQFF.

This clonotype was counted ten times or more. The V call is TRBV6-7, the J call TRBJ2-4; D is possibly TRBD2 (5 bases). TRBV6-7 is placed among ORFs of uncertain function. V was cut by 9 bases and J by 2 bases, with 17 bases left in between. The CDR3 has 15 amino acids. The CDR3 region is CARDEARRPKNIQYF. CDR3 DNA sequence: TGTGCCAGGGACGAGGCCCGGAGGCCCAAAAACATTCAGTACTTC.

This clonotype was picked up many times. V and J are TRBV5-6 and TRBJ1-2; D not certain. Germline-derived CDR1 and CDR2 are SGHDT and YYEEEE. V gave up 1 base and J gave up 7 bases, with 11 bases separating them. The CDR3 consists of 13 residues. The CDR3 here is CASSLRQALGYTF. The CDR3 DNA is TGTGCCAGCAGCTTGAGGCAGGCCCTTGGCTACACCTTC.

This clonotype has a count of ten or more. V and J are TRBV29-1 and TRBJ1-2; D unresolved. The germline V and J ends were trimmed by 4 bases and 6 bases, with 15 bases remaining between them. This CDR3 has 13 amino acids. Germline assignment: CDR1 SQVTM and CDR2 ANQGSEA. The CDR3 DNA sequence: TGCAGCGTTGGCAGCGGTCAACTGCATGGCTACACCTTC. Translating gives CSVGSGQLHGYTF. Full variable domain (remainder filled in from reference TRBV29-1 and TRBJ1-2): SAVISQKPSRDICQRGTSLTIQCQVDSQVTMMFWYRQQPGQSLTLIATANQGSEATYESGFVIDKFPISRPNLTFSTLTVSNMSPEDSSIYLCSVGSGQLHGYTFGSGTRLTVV.

This clonotype was picked up many times. V and J are TRBV18 and TRBJ2-3; D ambiguous. CDR1 is KGHSH and CDR2 is LQKENI in the germline V gene. V was cut by 2 bases and J by 1 base, with 13 bases left in between. This CDR3 is built from 16 residues. CDR3 sequence: CASSPSDGVGTDTQYF. The DNA for the CDR3 is TGTGCCAGCTCACCATCCGATGGAGTAGGCACAGATACGCAGTATTTT.

This clonotype was detected ten times or more. The rearrangement links TRBV29-1 to TRBJ2-1; TRBD2 matches at 9 bases. Germline trimming cut 4 bases from V and 6 bases from J; bases unmatched to any gene: 4. Germline loops: CDR1 SQVTM, CDR2 ANQGSEA. The CDR3 sequence is 13 residues long. This CDR3 reads CSVGTSVSNEQFF. The CDR3, as DNA: TGCAGCGTTGGGACTAGCGTATCCAATGAGCAGTTCTTC.

The genes are TRBV4-2 and TRBJ2-7; unclear D gene. The germline V and J ends were trimmed by 0 bases and 3 bases, with 9 bases remaining between them. CDR1 is LGHNA and CDR2 is YNFKEQ in the germline V gene. This CDR3 is built from 14 residues. The CDR3 bases are TGTGCCAGCAGCCAAGACGCCACAGTCTACGAGCAGTACTTC. Its protein is CASSQDATVYEQYF.

This clonotype was detected ten times or more. This chain uses TRBV20-1 with TRBJ2-5; 9 bases map to TRBD1. V lost 6 bases and J lost 2; bases outside the gene matches: 7. The CDR3 spans 14 residues. Germline loops: CDR1 DFQATT, CDR2 SNEGSKA (reference sequence). The CDR3 sequence: CSARDRVLQETQYF. The CDR3 coding sequence is TGCAGTGCGAGGGACAGGGTATTGCAAGAGACCCAGTACTTC.

In its sample, this clonotype was seen many times. V and J are TRBV7-2 and TRBJ2-7; no reliable D call. Germline values: CDR1 SGHTA, CDR2 FQGNSA. V lost 1 base, J lost 0 bases, and 10 bases lay in between. The CDR3 spans 15 residues. The CDR3 bases are TGTGCCAGCAGCTTAGTACCGAATCTCTCCTACGAGCAGTACTTC. Its protein product is CASSLVPNLSYEQYF.

This clonotype came up many times. The chain recombines TRBV7-3 with TRBJ2-1, with D unclear. In germline, CDR1 is SGHTA, CDR2 FQGTGA. The V gene lost 1 base and the J gene lost 2 bases, with 9 bases spanning the gap. The CDR3 length is 15 residues. DNA of the CDR3: TGTGCCAGCAGCTTAAATACGAATACCTACAATGAGCAGTTCTTC. Translated: CASSLNTNTYNEQFF.

At least ten counts were recorded for this clonotype. J is TRBJ2-2 and V is TRBV7-2; possibly TRBD2 for D (5 bases). Between the trimmed V and J ends, which lost 5 bases and 5 bases, there was a span of 18 bases. The CDR3 length is 16 residues. Germline V gene lookup returns CDR1 SGHTA and CDR2 FQGNSA. Here the CDR3 DNA reads TGTGCCAGCAGCCTCGGACTTGCTGTTAAGACCGGGGAGCTGTTTTTT. Translating it yields CASSLGLAVKTGELFF.

Many counts were recorded for this clonotype. The chain employs TRBV7-8 and TRBJ2-1; D could derive from TRBD1 or TRBD2 (7 bases each). The germline V gene has CDR1 SGHVS and CDR2 FQNEAQ. Trimming left V 1 base short and J 3 bases short, with 16 bases between. The CDR3 has 17 residues. In DNA form, the CDR3 reads TGTGCCAGCAGCTTAGTTGGGGGGGGACAGCTCTACAATGAGCAGTTCTTC. Translated, it gives CASSLVGGGQLYNEQFF.

This clonotype turned up a few times. The chain uses TRBV20-1 and TRBJ1-6, with D possibly matching TRBD1 (6 bases). The CDR3 has 14 amino acids. The V gene's germline CDR1 is DFQATT and CDR2 SNEGSKA (reference sequence). Trimming cost V 1 base and J 5 bases, with 9 bases left between them. CDR3 nucleotides: TGCAGTGCTAGAGCCACAGGGAATAATTCACCCCTCCACTTT. This gives the protein CSARATGNNSPLHF.

In this sample, this clonotype turned up many times. J is TRBJ2-7 and V is TRBV7-2, with 7 bases identical to TRBD1. Per the germline V gene, CDR1 is SGHTA and CDR2 is FQGNSA. The CDR3 loop spans 13 amino acids. The trim removed 1 base at V and 11 bases at J, leaving 8 bases unmatched. The CDR3 bases are TGTGCCAGCAGCTTAGACGCCCAGGGGGTGGAGTACTTC. The encoded protein is CASSLDAQGVEYF.